This T cell receptor (beta chain) derives from a study of T cell responses to AZD1222 COVID-19 vaccine. At the level of the study: Pooling was applied to second doses at about 4 or about 12 weeks. Study-level results: Regions 160-218 and 743-854 dominated among vaccine-associated CD4 TCRs spanning spike. Among those given AZD1222, only five or six were seropositive at baseline. White British people made up most donors, females outnumbered males, and clonal diversity was possibly underestimated.

In germline, CDR1 is SGHRS, CDR2 YFSETQ. Trimming cost V 6 bases and J 2 bases; bases outside gene matches: 14. This CDR3 contains 17 residues. Regarding this clone: Its antigen is still unknown.

The table came from immunoSEQ multiplex PCR; TCRdb's copy has only in-frame clones and leaves some out. The sample lists over 100,000 clones, around 91% occurring once. This rearrangement joins TRBV5-1 to TRBJ2-3; 8 positions match TRBD2. Sequences were derived from peripheral blood, sampled on day 0 of AZD1222 vaccination. The TCR originated in an adult in good health. The CDR3, as DNA: TGCGCCAGCACCCAACGGCCTAGCGGGTCGACCACAGATACGCAGTATTTT. Amino acid sequence: CASTQRPSGSTTDTQYF. Using reference TRBV5-1 and TRBJ2-3 for the parts outside the CDR3, the full variable domain is KAGVTQTPRYLIKTRGQQVTLSCSPISGHRSVSWYQQTPGQGLQFLFEYFSETQRNKGNFPGRFSGRQFSNSRSEMNVSTLELGDSALYLCASTQRPSGSTTDTQYFGPGTRLTVL.